Following are 19 T cell receptor beta chains from one sample sequenced in a study of identical twins. MiXCR, run by TCRdb on the 5' RACE reads, gives a single entry per CDR3 protein. This sample carries approximately 230,000 distinct CDR3 sequences, over 5.5% of them seen once, and the ten largest clones take 14% to 15%. These data were also filed under a second study, of T cells expressing NK-cell markers.

Sample: CD8+ T cells sorted from blood. These receptors originate from a woman between 18 and 29 years old in good health.

The chain joins TRBV3-1 to TRBJ1-2; D remains unclear. This CDR3 region has 15 residues. V was pared by 0 bases and J by 5 bases, with 13 bases between. Looked up from germline, CDR1 is LGHDT and CDR2 is YNNKEL (reference sequence). The CDR3 DNA reads TGTGCCAGCAGCCAAGATGGGAAAGTACCTTATGGCTACACCTTC. This sequence encodes CASSQDGKVPYGYTF.

The CDR3 region is CASSIGSLMNTEAFF. DNA for the CDR3: TGTGCCAGTAGTATAGGGAGCCTTATGAACACTGAAGCTTTCTTT. J is TRBJ1-1 and V is TRBV19; D unclear. With 1 base removed from V and 0 bases from J, the gap between germline ends came to 9 bases. The CDR3 length is 15 residues. CDR1 and CDR2 (germline): LNHDA, SQIVND (reference sequence).

The J gene is TRBJ2-7, the V gene TRBV12-3 or TRBV12-4, with D tentatively TRBD1 or TRBD2 (5 bases each). Trimming left V 3 bases short and J 4 bases short, with 22 bases between. The length of the CDR3 is 17 residues. CDR3 nucleotides: TGTGCCAGCAGTTTGGGGCTCGCGGGCGAGAGTAAGTACGAGCAGTACTTC. It is translated as CASSLGLAGESKYEQYF.

This clonotype was recorded many times. This sequence joins TRBV7-6 and TRBJ2-1, with D maybe TRBD1 (6 bases). This CDR3 spans 16 amino acids. Germline CDR1 reads SGHVS; CDR2 reads FNYEAQ. V was pared by 5 bases and J by 4 bases, with 18 bases between. The CDR3 region has the DNA TGTGCCAGCAGCCGACCGACAGGTGCGAATTACAATGAGCAGTTCTTC. Translated, it gives CASSRPTGANYNEQFF.

This clonotype was detected ten times or more. The V call is TRBV7-9, the J call TRBJ2-2, with D unresolved. From germline, CDR1 is SEHNR and CDR2 FQNEAQ (reference sequence). The CDR3 loop spans 14 amino acids. Trimming removed 6 bases from V and 5 bases from J, with 13 bases in between. The CDR3 nucleotides are TGTGCCAGCAGGTCGCTGTCGGTTACCGGGGAGCTGTTTTTT. Translated, it gives CASRSLSVTGELFF. Based on the CDR3 plus reference TRBV7-9 and TRBJ2-2, the full variable domain is DTGVSQNPRHKITKRGQNVTFRCDPISEHNRLYWYRQTLGQGPEFLTYFQNEAQLEKSRLLSDRFSAERPKGSFSTLEIQRTEQGDSAMYLCASRSLSVTGELFFGEGSRLTVL.

This clonotype was recorded many times. The gene calls are TRBV12-3 or TRBV12-4 and TRBJ1-2, with D maybe TRBD1 (6 bases). This CDR3 is 14 amino acids long. The ends were cut back, 2 bases at V and 5 bases at J, with 12 bases in the middle. The CDR3 sequence: CASSLTGTTYGYTF. CDR3 nucleotides: TGTGCCAGCAGTTTAACCGGGACAACTTATGGCTACACCTTC.

This clonotype has ten or more counts. The J gene is TRBJ1-1, the V gene TRBV7-9, with D unclear. This CDR3 spans 12 amino acids. Germline loops: CDR1 SEHNR, CDR2 FQNEAQ (reference sequence). Trimming removed 5 bases at V and 6 bases at J, with 10 bases between. The CDR3 coding sequence is TGTGCCAGCAGCAACGGGAGGTCTGAAGCTTTCTTT. Protein: CASSNGRSEAFF.

The chain recombines TRBV10-3 with TRBJ1-2, with 10 positions matching TRBD1. This CDR3 has 18 amino acids. Germline V lookup: CDR1 ENHRY, CDR2 SYGVKD. V was clipped by 3 bases and J by 6 bases; unmatched bases: 16. The CDR3 spells CAISEFHRTGGGVHGYTF. DNA of the CDR3: TGTGCCATCAGTGAATTTCACCGGACAGGGGGTGGGGTCCATGGCTACACCTTC.

The J gene is TRBJ2-3, the V gene TRBV7-9, with D uncertain. CDR1 is SEHNR and CDR2 is FQNEAQ in the germline V gene (reference sequence). V was pared by 2 bases and J by 4 bases, with 13 bases between. The length of the CDR3 is 15 residues. CDR3 DNA sequence: TGTGCCAGCAGCTTAATTCTCGGGTCAGCAGATACGCAGTATTTT. This sequence encodes CASSLILGSADTQYF.

This chain connects TRBV27 to TRBJ1-1, with D possibly TRBD1 on 5 matching bases. The CDR3 spans 16 residues. V lost 6 bases and J lost 4, with 21 bases in between. CDR1 MNHEY and CDR2 SMNVEV come from the germline V gene (reference sequence). CDR3 sequence: CASSSPREGPGTEAFF. The CDR3 region has the DNA TGTGCCAGCAGCTCCCCCCGGGAGGGGCCGGGCACTGAAGCTTTCTTT.

This clonotype was counted only a few times. The rearrangement links TRBV12-3 or TRBV12-4 to TRBJ1-3, with D hard to call. CDR3 length: 10 amino acids. V dropped 10 bases and J dropped 10 bases, with 11 bases sitting between them. The CDR3 region is CATILGTIYF. Written as DNA, the CDR3 is TGTGCCACCATATTGGGGACCATATATTTT.

This clonotype came up many times. The J gene is TRBJ2-1, the V gene TRBV5-4, with D uncertain. Germline V gene lookup returns CDR1 SGHNT and CDR2 YYREEE (reference sequence). The V gene lost 0 bases and the J gene lost 9 bases, with 16 bases spanning the gap. The CDR3 runs to 15 residues. The CDR3 loop is CASSLESVTPAEQFF. CDR3 DNA: TGTGCCAGCAGCTTGGAGTCGGTAACCCCCGCTGAGCAGTTCTTC.

This clonotype was found a few times. J is TRBJ1-2 and V is TRBV29-1, with 7 bases fitting TRBD1. Germline-derived CDR1 and CDR2 are SQVTM and ANQGSEA. V dropped 5 bases and J dropped 4; count of bases not matched to a gene: 4. This CDR3 has 12 amino acids. Here the CDR3 DNA reads TGCAGCGTTCCCGGGACAGCCTATGGCTACACCTTC. Protein product: CSVPGTAYGYTF.

The rearrangement joins TRBV12-3 or TRBV12-4 to TRBJ2-3; 9 nucleotides align to TRBD2. The CDR3 loop spans 16 amino acids. The J segment lost 6 bases and the V segment lost 1 base, leaving 8 bases of the junction unmatched. The DNA for the CDR3 is TGTGCCAGCAGTTTAGGTGGCGGGAGGGCCGTTGATACGCAGTATTTT. Residues: CASSLGGGRAVDTQYF.

Ten or more counts support this clonotype. V gene TRBV6-2 or TRBV6-3 combines with J gene TRBJ2-5; D is perhaps TRBD2 (5 bases). The CDR3 spans 16 residues. Germline V CDR1 and CDR2: MNHEY, SVGEGT. V was cut by 2 bases and J by 0 bases, with 13 bases left in between. The CDR3 sequence: CASSYGSLDDQETQYF. The DNA of the CDR3 is TGTGCCAGCAGTTACGGGAGTCTAGACGACCAAGAGACCCAGTACTTC.

CDR3: CASSDPQSGRAEEQFF. The CDR3 bases are TGTGCCAGCAGCGACCCTCAGAGCGGGAGGGCGGAAGAGCAGTTCTTC. The genes are TRBV13 and TRBJ2-1; 10 nucleotides align to TRBD2. CDR3 size: 16 residues. The J segment lost 10 bases and the V segment lost 5 bases, leaving 14 bases of the junction unmatched. CDR1 PRHDT and CDR2 FYEKMQ come from the germline V gene (reference sequence).

This clonotype was counted between two and nine times. This chain uses TRBV21-1 with TRBJ2-1. TRBV21-1 is a recognized pseudogene. The CDR3 length is 17 residues. The CDR3 protein is CASSTPQYPDTSNEQFF. The CDR3, as DNA: TGTGCCAGCAGCACCCCACAGTACCCCGACACTTCCAATGAGCAGTTCTTC.

A few counts support this clonotype. The rearrangement uses TRBV9 and TRBJ1-3; D is unclear. CDR1 and CDR2 from the germline V gene are SGDLS and YYNGEE. Deletions cut 3 bases from V and 8 bases from J, with 24 bases between. The CDR3 sequence is 17 residues long. CDR3 coding DNA: TGTGCCAGCAGCGAGGACTGGGATGACGGCCTGTCGGACACCATATATTTT. Translation gives CASSEDWDDGLSDTIYF.

The chain recombines TRBV6-1 with TRBJ1-6, with D possibly being TRBD1 (6 bases). Per the germline V gene, CDR1 is MNHNS and CDR2 is SASEGT. The CDR3 is 16 residues long. Between the trimmed V and J ends, which lost 6 bases and 7 bases, there was a span of 19 bases. The CDR3 loop reads CASSPGLGRGNSPLHF. For the CDR3, the DNA is TGTGCCAGCAGCCCCGGGTTAGGGAGGGGGAATTCACCCCTCCACTTT.